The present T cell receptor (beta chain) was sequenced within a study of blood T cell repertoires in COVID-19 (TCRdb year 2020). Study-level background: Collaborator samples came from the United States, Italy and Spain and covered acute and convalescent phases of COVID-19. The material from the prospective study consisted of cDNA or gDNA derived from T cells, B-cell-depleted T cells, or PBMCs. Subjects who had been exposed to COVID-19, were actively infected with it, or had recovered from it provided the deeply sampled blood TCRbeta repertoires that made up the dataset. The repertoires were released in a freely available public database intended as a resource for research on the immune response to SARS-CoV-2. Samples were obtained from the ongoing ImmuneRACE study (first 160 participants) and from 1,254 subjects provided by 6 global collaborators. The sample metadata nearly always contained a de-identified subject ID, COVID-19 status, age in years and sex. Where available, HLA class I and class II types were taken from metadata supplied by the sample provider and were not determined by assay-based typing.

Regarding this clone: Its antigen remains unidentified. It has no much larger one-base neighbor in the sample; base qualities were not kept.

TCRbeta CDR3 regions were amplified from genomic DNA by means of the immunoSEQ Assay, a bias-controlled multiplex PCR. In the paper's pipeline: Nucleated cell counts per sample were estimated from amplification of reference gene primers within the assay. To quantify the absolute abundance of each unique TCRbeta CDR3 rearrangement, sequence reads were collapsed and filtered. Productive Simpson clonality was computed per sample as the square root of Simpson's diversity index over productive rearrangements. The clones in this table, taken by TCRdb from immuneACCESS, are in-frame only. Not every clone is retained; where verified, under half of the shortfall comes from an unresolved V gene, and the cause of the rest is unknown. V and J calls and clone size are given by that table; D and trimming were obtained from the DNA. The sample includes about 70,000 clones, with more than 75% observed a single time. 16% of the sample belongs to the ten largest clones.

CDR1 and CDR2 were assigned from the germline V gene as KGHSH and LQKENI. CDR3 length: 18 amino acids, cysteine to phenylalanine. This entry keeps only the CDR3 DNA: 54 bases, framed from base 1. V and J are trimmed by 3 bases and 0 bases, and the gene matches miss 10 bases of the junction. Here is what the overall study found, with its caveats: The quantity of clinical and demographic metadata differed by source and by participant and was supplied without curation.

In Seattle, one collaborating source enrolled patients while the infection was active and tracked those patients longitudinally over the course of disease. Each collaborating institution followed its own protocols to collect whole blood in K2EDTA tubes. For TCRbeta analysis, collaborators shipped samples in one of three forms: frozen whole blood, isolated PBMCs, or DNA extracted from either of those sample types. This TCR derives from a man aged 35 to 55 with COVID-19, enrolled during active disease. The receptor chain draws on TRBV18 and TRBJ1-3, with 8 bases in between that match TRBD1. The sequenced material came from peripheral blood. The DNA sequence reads TGTGCCAGCTCACCGTCGACAGGGGTCACTAACTCTGGAAACACCATATATTTT. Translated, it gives CASSPSTGVTNSGNTIYF.